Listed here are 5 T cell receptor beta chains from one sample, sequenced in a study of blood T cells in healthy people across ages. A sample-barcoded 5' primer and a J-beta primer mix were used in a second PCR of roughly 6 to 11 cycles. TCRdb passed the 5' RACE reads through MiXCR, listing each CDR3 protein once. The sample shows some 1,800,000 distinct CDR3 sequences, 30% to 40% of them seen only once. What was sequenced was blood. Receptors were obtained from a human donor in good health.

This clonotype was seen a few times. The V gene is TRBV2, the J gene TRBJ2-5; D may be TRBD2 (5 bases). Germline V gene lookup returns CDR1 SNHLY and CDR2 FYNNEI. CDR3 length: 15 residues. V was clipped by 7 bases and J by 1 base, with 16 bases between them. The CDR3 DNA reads TGTGCCAGCATGTCCTTGGAGGACTTCCAAGAGACCCAGTACTTC. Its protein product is CASMSLEDFQETQYF.

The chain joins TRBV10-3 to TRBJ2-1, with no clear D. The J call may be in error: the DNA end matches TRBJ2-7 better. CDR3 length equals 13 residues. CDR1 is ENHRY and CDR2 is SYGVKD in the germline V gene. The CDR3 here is CAISDGRYNEQYF. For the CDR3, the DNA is TGTGCCATCAGTGACGGCAGGTACAATGAGCAGTACTTC.

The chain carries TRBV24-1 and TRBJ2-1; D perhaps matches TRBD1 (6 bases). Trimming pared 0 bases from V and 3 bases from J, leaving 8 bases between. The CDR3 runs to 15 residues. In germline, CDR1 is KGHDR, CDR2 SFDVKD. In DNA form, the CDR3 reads TGTGCCACCAGTGATTTGGGGGGCGGCTACAATGAGCAGTTCTTC. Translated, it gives CATSDLGGGYNEQFF.

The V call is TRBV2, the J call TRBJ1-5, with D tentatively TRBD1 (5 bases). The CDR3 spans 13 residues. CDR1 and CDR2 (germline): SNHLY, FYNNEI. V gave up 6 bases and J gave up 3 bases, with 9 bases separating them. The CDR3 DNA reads TGTGCCAGCAGAGGGGATAACAATCAGCCCCAGCATTTT. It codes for CASRGDNNQPQHF. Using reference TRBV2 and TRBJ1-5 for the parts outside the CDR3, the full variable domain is EPEVTQTPSHQVTQMGQEVILRCVPISNHLYFYWYRQILGQKVEFLVSFYNNEISEKSEIFDDQFSVERPDGSNFTLKIRSTKLEDSAMYFCASRGDNNQPQHFGDGTRLSIL.

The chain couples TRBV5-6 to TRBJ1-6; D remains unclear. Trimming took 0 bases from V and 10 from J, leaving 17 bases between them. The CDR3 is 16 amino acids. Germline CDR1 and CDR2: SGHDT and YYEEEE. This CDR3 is CASSLDGRIQGSPLHF. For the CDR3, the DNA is TGTGCCAGCAGCTTGGATGGTCGGATACAAGGGTCACCCCTCCACTTT.